This TCR beta chain was identified during a study of shared clonotypes between healthy human individuals. Germline loops: CDR1 SGHTA, CDR2 FQGNSA. Trimming cost V 5 bases and J 12 bases, with 14 bases left between them. This CDR3 comprises 12 residues. The method was immunoSEQ multiplex PCR; TCRdb's version includes in-frame clones alone and lacks a portion of them. This table has 300,000 or so clones, less than 85% appearing once. This chain uses TRBV7-2 with TRBJ2-1; D ambiguous. Sequences were obtained from memory CD4+ T cells sorted from blood. As for subset: CD45RA-negative fraction. The receptor was isolated from a man under 40 in good health. The CDR3, as DNA: TGTGCCAGCAGCCATGGACCCACGCGGCAGTTCTTC. Amino acids: CASSHGPTRQFF.